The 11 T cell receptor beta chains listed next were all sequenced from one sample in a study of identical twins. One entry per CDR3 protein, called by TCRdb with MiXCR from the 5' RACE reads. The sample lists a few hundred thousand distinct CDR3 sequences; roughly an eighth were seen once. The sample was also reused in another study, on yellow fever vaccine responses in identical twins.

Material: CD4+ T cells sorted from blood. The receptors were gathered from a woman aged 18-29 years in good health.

DNA for the CDR3: TGTGCCAGCAGCTCCCGTCAGGGGGACGGCTACACCTTC. Protein product: CASSSRQGDGYTF. The chain carries TRBV7-2 and TRBJ1-2; 7 nucleotides align to TRBD1. V shed 4 bases and J 8 bases; nucleotides not matched to a gene: 7. This CDR3 spans 13 amino acids. Germline V lookup: CDR1 SGHTA, CDR2 FQGNSA.

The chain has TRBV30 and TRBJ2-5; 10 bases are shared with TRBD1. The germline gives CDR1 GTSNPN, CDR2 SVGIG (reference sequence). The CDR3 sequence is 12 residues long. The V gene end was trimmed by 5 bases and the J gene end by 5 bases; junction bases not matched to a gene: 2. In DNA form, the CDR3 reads TGTGCCTGGCGGACAGGGGGGGAGACCCAGTACTTC. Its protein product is CAWRTGGETQYF.

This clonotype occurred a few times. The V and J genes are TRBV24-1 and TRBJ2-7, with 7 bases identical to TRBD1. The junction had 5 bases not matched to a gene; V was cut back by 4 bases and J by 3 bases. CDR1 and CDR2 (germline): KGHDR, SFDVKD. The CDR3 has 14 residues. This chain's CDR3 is CATSDPDRDYEQYF. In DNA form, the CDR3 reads TGTGCCACCAGTGACCCTGACAGGGACTACGAGCAGTACTTC.

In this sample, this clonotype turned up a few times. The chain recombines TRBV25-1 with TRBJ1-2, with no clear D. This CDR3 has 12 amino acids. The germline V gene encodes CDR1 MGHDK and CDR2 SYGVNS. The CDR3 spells CASVDKRGGYTF. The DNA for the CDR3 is TGTGCAAGTGTGGATAAACGGGGTGGCTACACCTTC.

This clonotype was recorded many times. The CDR3 region has the DNA TGTGCCAGCAGTTTATATTGGGACACCGGGGAGCTGTTTTTT. Residues: CASSLYWDTGELFF. This chain links TRBV27 with TRBJ2-2; D gene uncertain. The CDR3 runs to 14 residues. V was trimmed by 1 base and J by 3 bases, leaving 6 bases between them. CDR1 and CDR2 from the germline V gene are MNHEY and SMNVEV (reference sequence).

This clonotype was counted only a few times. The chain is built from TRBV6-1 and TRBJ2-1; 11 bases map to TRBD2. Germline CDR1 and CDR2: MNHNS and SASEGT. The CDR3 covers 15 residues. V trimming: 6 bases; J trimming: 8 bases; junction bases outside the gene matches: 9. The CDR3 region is CASRPTSGGGHEQFF. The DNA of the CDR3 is TGTGCCAGCAGACCTACTAGCGGGGGTGGGCATGAGCAGTTCTTC.

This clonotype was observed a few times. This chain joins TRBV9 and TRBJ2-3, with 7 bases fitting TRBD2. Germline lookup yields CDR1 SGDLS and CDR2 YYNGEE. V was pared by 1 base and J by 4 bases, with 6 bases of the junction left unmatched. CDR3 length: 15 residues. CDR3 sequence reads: CASSVRLAVADTQYF. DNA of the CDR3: TGTGCCAGCAGCGTAAGGCTAGCGGTGGCAGATACGCAGTATTTT.

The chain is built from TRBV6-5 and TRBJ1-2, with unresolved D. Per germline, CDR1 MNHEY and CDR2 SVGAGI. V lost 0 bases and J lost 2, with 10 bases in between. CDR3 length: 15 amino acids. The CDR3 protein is CASSYSDRLNYGYTF. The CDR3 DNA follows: TGTGCCAGCAGTTACTCCGATAGATTAAACTATGGCTACACCTTC.

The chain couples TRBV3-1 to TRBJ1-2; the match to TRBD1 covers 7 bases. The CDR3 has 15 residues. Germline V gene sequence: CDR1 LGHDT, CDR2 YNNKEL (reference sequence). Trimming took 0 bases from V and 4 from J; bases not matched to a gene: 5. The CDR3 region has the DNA TGTGCCAGCAGCCAAGAAACCGGGACAGTCTATGGCTACACCTTC. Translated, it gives CASSQETGTVYGYTF.

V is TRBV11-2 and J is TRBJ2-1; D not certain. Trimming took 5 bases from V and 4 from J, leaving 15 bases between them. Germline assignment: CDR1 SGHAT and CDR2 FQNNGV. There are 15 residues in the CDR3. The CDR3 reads CASSPLGLFYNEQFF. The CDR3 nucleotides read TGTGCCAGCAGCCCCCTCGGTTTATTTTACAATGAGCAGTTCTTC.

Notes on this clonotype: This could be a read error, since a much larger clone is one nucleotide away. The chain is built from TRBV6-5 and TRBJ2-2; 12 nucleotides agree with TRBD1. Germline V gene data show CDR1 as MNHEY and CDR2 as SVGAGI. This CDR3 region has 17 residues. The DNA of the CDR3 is TGTGCCATCAGTTACCCGGGACAGGGGGCCGACACCGGGGAGCTGTTTTTT. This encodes CAISYPGQGADTGELFF.